One and the same sample provided the 20 T cell receptor beta chains below, sequenced in a study of blood T cell repertoires in COVID-19. Produced via immunoSEQ multiplex PCR; TCRdb's table is partial and in-frame only. The sample lists approximately 240,000 clones; about 80% were seen once. The sequenced sample consisted of PBMCs or T cells enriched from blood (not recorded which). The receptor source for this set is a woman in her thirties or forties with acute COVID-19.

The chain has TRBV9 and TRBJ2-5, with TRBD1 matching 10 bases. This CDR3 spans 15 amino acids. Trimming removed 8 bases from V and 4 bases from J; junction bases left unmatched: 11. Germline values: CDR1 SGDLS, CDR2 YYNGEE. The CDR3 loop is CASQGGQGGPETQYF. The CDR3 region has the DNA TGTGCCAGTCAAGGAGGACAGGGGGGCCCAGAGACCCAGTACTTC.

This clone was detected once. The CDR3 loop is CASSPGGLGNTEAFF. Written as DNA, the CDR3 is TGTGCCAGCAGCCCGGGAGGTTTAGGGAACACTGAAGCTTTCTTT. The J gene is TRBJ1-1, the V gene TRBV6-5; the D is unclear. The CDR3 has 15 residues. V dropped 6 bases and J dropped 1 base, with 15 bases sitting between them. Germline loops: CDR1 MNHEY, CDR2 SVGAGI.

This rearrangement joins TRBV3-1 (or the pseudogene TRBV3-2) to TRBJ2-2, with unresolved D. The CDR3 is 16 amino acids. The germline V gene encodes CDR1 LGHDT and CDR2 YNNKEL (reference sequence). V lost 1 base to trimming and J lost 2 bases, with 11 bases between them. The CDR3 reads CASSQGTLLNTGELFF. The CDR3 DNA reads TGTGCCAGCAGCCAAGGTACCCTCCTAAACACCGGGGAGCTGTTTTTT.

The chain has TRBV2 and TRBJ1-2, with a weak D call TRBD1 (5 bases). The CDR3 is 15 amino acids. Germline values: CDR1 SNHLY, CDR2 FYNNEI. Trimming removed 2 bases at V and 1 base at J, with 11 bases between. The CDR3 loop reads CASSEYPGNNYGYTF. The CDR3 bases are TGTGCCAGCAGTGAATATCCAGGGAATAACTATGGCTACACCTTC.

The sample holds one count of this clone. The chain couples TRBV7-6 to TRBJ1-2; 7 bases align to TRBD1. The CDR3 is made up of 16 amino acids. V shed 3 bases and J 6 bases; nucleotides not matched to a gene: 13. Germline V gives CDR1 SGHVS, CDR2 FNYEAQ. CDR3: CASSFITGTDFHGYTF. The CDR3 DNA follows: TGTGCCAGCAGCTTTATCACCGGGACAGACTTTCATGGCTACACCTTC.

The chain joins TRBV19 to TRBJ1-1; tentatively, D is TRBD1 (5 bases). The CDR3 is 14 residues long. From germline, CDR1 is LNHDA and CDR2 SQIVND (reference sequence). The ends were cut back, 7 bases at V and 1 base at J, with 13 bases in the middle. CDR3 sequence (DNA): TGTGCCAGTAATCTGGGGAGGGGGAACACTGAAGCTTTCTTT. Its protein is CASNLGRGNTEAFF.

This chain links TRBV19 with TRBJ1-6; D is ambiguous. Trimming pared 1 base from V and 8 bases from J, leaving 6 bases between. CDR3 size: 13 residues. Per germline, CDR1 LNHDA and CDR2 SQIVND (reference sequence). CDR3 DNA: TGTGCCAGTAGTATAGTTCGGGATTCACCCCTCCACTTT. Residues: CASSIVRDSPLHF. The full variable domain, in which reference TRBV19 and TRBJ1-6 provide the parts outside the CDR3, is DGGITQSPKYLFRKEGQNVTLSCEQNLNHDAMYWYRQDPGQGLRLIYYSQIVNDFQKGDIAEGYSVSREKKESFPLTVTSAQKNPTAFYLCASSIVRDSPLHFGNGTRLTVT.

The V gene is TRBV12-5, the J gene TRBJ1-2; 10 positions agree with TRBD1. V dropped 0 bases and J dropped 7; count of bases not matched to a gene: 8. The CDR3 spans 16 residues. The germline V gene has CDR1 LGHNT and CDR2 FRNRAP. CDR3 sequence: CASGLVGGQGMGGYTF. DNA of the CDR3: TGTGCTAGTGGTTTGGTAGGGGGACAGGGGATGGGTGGCTACACCTTC. Based on the CDR3 plus reference TRBV12-5 and TRBJ1-2, the full variable domain is DARVTQTPRHKVTEMGQEVTMRCQPILGHNTVFWYRQTMMQGLELLAYFRNRAPLDDSGMPKDRFSAEMPDATLATLKIQPSEPRDSAVYFCASGLVGGQGMGGYTFGSGTRLTVV.

This rearrangement joins TRBV24-1 to TRBJ1-2; D unresolved. This CDR3 region has 13 residues. CDR1 KGHDR and CDR2 SFDVKD come from the germline V gene. Trimming took off 3 bases at V and 3 bases at J, with 7 bases between the two ends. CDR3 region: CATSDARDYGYTF. CDR3 coding DNA: TGTGCCACCAGTGATGCCCGGGACTATGGCTACACCTTC.

The chain uses TRBV6-4 and TRBJ2-1; D may be TRBD2 (7 bases). V dropped 3 bases and J dropped 0 bases, with 18 bases sitting between them. The germline V gene has CDR1 MRHNA and CDR2 SNTAGT. This CDR3 comprises 18 residues. As DNA, the CDR3 is TGTGCCAGCAGTGAAGGGGGAGGGCCGGGGAGCTCCTACAATGAGCAGTTCTTC. Residues: CASSEGGGPGSSYNEQFF.

This rearrangement joins TRBV3-1 (or the pseudogene TRBV3-2) to TRBJ1-6, with a weak D call TRBD1 (6 bases). The germline V gene has CDR1 LGHDT and CDR2 YNNKEL (reference sequence). V lost 4 bases, J lost 7 bases, and 20 bases lay in between. The CDR3 length is 17 residues. The CDR3 nucleotides are TGTGCCAGCAGCCGGACGGGTGCGGGGGCGGGCAATTCACCCCTCCACTTT. Translation: CASSRTGAGAGNSPLHF.

The DNA of the CDR3 is TGTGCCAGCAGCGTAGTTGGCAAAAGCCAAGAGACCCAGTACTTC. Amino acid sequence: CASSVVGKSQETQYF. The J gene is TRBJ2-5, the V gene TRBV9; D not resolved. The CDR3 has 15 residues. The V gene's germline CDR1 is SGDLS and CDR2 YYNGEE. Trimming removed 0 bases at V and 1 base at J, with 10 bases between.

In this sample, this clone turned up a few times. This chain joins TRBV19 and TRBJ2-3; 7 bases line up with TRBD2. In germline, CDR1 is LNHDA, CDR2 SQIVND (reference sequence). This CDR3 is built from 16 residues. Trimming removed 5 bases from V and 3 bases from J; junction bases left unmatched: 11. CDR3 loop: CASSPEGAGLTDTQYF. CDR3 DNA: TGTGCCAGTAGTCCCGAGGGAGCGGGATTAACAGATACGCAGTATTTT.

The chain links TRBV3-1 (or the pseudogene TRBV3-2) to TRBJ2-6, with TRBD1 as a possible D gene (6 bases). V lost 4 bases, J lost 0 bases, and 13 bases lay in between. CDR1 and CDR2 (germline): LGHDT, YNNKEL (reference sequence). The CDR3 is 17 amino acids. CDR3 residues: CASSPGHPHSGANVLTF. DNA for the CDR3: TGTGCCAGCAGCCCGGGACACCCCCACTCTGGGGCCAACGTCCTGACTTTC.

This clone was seen once. This rearrangement joins TRBV20-1 to TRBJ2-7; maybe TRBD2 (6 bases). The germline V gene encodes CDR1 DFQATT and CDR2 SNEGSKA (reference sequence). CDR3 size: 15 residues. V lost 3 bases, J lost 11 bases, and 26 bases lay in between. The CDR3 here is CSASVGDSTLRVKYF. CDR3 sequence (DNA): TGCAGTGCTAGTGTCGGGGACTCTACGCTACGAGTGAAGTACTTC.

The chain employs TRBV27 and TRBJ1-1; weak D call: TRBD1 (5 bases). Germline V lookup: CDR1 MNHEY, CDR2 SMNVEV (reference sequence). The germline V and J ends were trimmed by 5 bases and 5 bases, with 27 bases remaining between them. The CDR3 spans 18 residues. The CDR3 region is CASSPLEDLTEERTEAFF. The CDR3 region has the DNA TGTGCCAGCAGTCCCCTCGAAGACCTGACAGAAGAGAGGACTGAAGCTTTCTTT.

The rearrangement uses TRBV28 and TRBJ2-1; 7 bases agree with TRBD2. This CDR3 has 16 amino acids. Germline V gene lookup returns CDR1 MDHEN and CDR2 SYDVKM. Germline trimming cut 5 bases from V and 2 bases from J; bases unmatched to any gene: 9. CDR3 in DNA: TGTGCCAGCAGTCCGGGAGCGGGAAGAACCTACAATGAGCAGTTCTTC. It translates to CASSPGAGRTYNEQFF.

V and J are TRBV7-9 and TRBJ1-4; 9 positions agree with TRBD1. Germline V gene data show CDR1 as SEHNR and CDR2 as FQNEAQ (reference sequence). Unmatched junction bases numbered 5, after V lost 7 bases and J lost 5 bases. The CDR3 has 14 residues. CDR3 coding DNA: TGTGCCAGCACCCGGGACAGGGCAAATGAAAAACTGTTTTTT. It codes for CASTRDRANEKLFF. The entire variable domain, with the rest obtained from reference TRBV7-9 and TRBJ1-4, is as follows: DTGVSQNPRHKITKRGQNVTFRCDPISEHNRLYWYRQTLGQGPEFLTYFQNEAQLEKSRLLSDRFSAERPKGSFSTLEIQRTEQGDSAMYLCASTRDRANEKLFFGSGTQLSVL.

The rearrangement joins TRBV28 to TRBJ2-1, with D possibly TRBD2 on 6 matching bases. V was trimmed by 7 bases and J by 0 bases, leaving 16 bases between them. This CDR3 contains 16 residues. Germline V gene lookup returns CDR1 MDHEN and CDR2 SYDVKM. The chain's CDR3 is CASNSLAASSYNEQFF. As DNA, the CDR3 is TGTGCCAGCAATAGTTTAGCGGCCAGCTCCTACAATGAGCAGTTCTTC.

The chain couples TRBV6-2 or TRBV6-3 to TRBJ2-1; D is undetermined. CDR1 is MNHEY and CDR2 is SVGEGT in the germline V gene. Trimming removed 6 bases at V and 6 bases at J, with 18 bases between. The CDR3 covers 15 residues. CDR3 nucleotide sequence: TGTGCCAGCAGCTCCCCTTCACGACTCACCAATGAGCAGTTCTTC. Translation gives CASSSPSRLTNEQFF.